These 6 T cell receptor beta chains originate from one sample sequenced in a study of Tregs in tolerant kidney transplant recipients. Produced via immunoSEQ multiplex PCR; TCRdb's table is partial and in-frame only. This sample has 98,000 or so clones, with around 89% found just once. Here the sequenced sample was CD4+ T cells from blood, taken before the transplant. These receptors all come from a human donor who received a combined kidney and bone marrow transplant.

CDR3 amino acids: CASTRDRQETQYF. The CDR3 DNA reads TGTGCCAGTACACGTGACAGACAAGAGACCCAGTACTTC. The gene calls are TRBV2 and TRBJ2-5; D perhaps matches TRBD1 (5 bases). Trimming took 9 bases from V and 2 from J, leaving 13 bases between them. Germline V gene data show CDR1 as SNHLY and CDR2 as FYNNEI. This CDR3 spans 13 amino acids.

The gene calls are TRBV7-2 and TRBJ2-2, with D tentatively TRBD1 (5 bases). This CDR3 is 17 amino acids long. Germline V gene data show CDR1 as SGHTA and CDR2 as FQGNSA. The ends were cut back, 1 base at V and 2 bases at J, with 14 bases in the middle. For the CDR3, the DNA is TGTGCCAGCAGCTTAGTGTTGGGCAGGGCTAACACCGGGGAGCTGTTTTTT. It translates to CASSLVLGRANTGELFF.

The chain has TRBV18 and TRBJ1-4, with TRBD1 as a possible D gene (6 bases). V was shortened by 1 base and J by 0 bases, with 9 bases between the two germline ends. From germline, CDR1 is KGHSH and CDR2 LQKENI. The CDR3 spans 16 residues. DNA of the CDR3: TGTGCCAGCTCACCACTTAAGGGGGCAACTAATGAAAAACTGTTTTTT. Amino acid sequence: CASSPLKGATNEKLFF.

This clone was observed a handful of times. This CDR3 is CASSIRLGYDEQYF. DNA of the CDR3: TGTGCCAGTAGTATCCGACTAGGGTACGACGAGCAGTACTTC. The chain employs TRBV19 and TRBJ2-7; the D gene is possibly TRBD2 (6 bases). The germline gives CDR1 LNHDA, CDR2 SQIVND (reference sequence). The ends were cut back, 3 bases at V and 5 bases at J, with 14 bases in the middle. This CDR3 is built from 14 residues.

This chain uses TRBV7-9 with TRBJ1-5, with D uncertain. V was cut by 2 bases and J by 4 bases, with 6 bases left in between. Germline lookup yields CDR1 SEHNR and CDR2 FQNEAQ (reference sequence). The CDR3 runs 13 residues. The CDR3 coding sequence is TGTGCCAGCAGCTTACAGGTGAATCAGCCCCAGCATTTT. It encodes CASSLQVNQPQHF.

This rearrangement joins TRBV18 to TRBJ1-5; weak D call: TRBD1 (5 bases). This CDR3 has 14 residues. Germline CDR1 reads KGHSH; CDR2 reads LQKENI. The V end was cut by 6 bases, the J end by 0 bases, with 9 bases between. CDR3 in DNA: TGTGCCAGCTCCCAGGGCCATAGCAATCAGCCCCAGCATTTT. Translating it yields CASSQGHSNQPQHF.